In its sample, the clone carrying this T cell receptor (beta chain) was seen once. The sample comes from a study of cytomegalovirus exposure and HLA in healthy donors. The V and J ends lost 4 bases and 5 bases respectively, with 9 bases between them. CDR3 length: 12 amino acids. Germline-derived CDR1 and CDR2 are SGDLS and YYNGEE. PCR employed 60 Vbeta and 13 Jbeta primers. Some clones are missing from TCRdb's copy, which holds only in-frame ones; the method was immunoSEQ multiplex PCR. The sample records hundreds of thousands of clones, 82% being singletons. Sequencing was performed on PBMCs. The chain is built from TRBV9 and TRBJ2-5; D perhaps matches TRBD1 (7 bases). The sequence derives from a man aged 40-55 years in good health and CMV-seropositive. The CDR3 loop is CASSQGGETQYF. The CDR3 DNA follows: TGTGCCAGCAGCCAGGGGGGTGAGACCCAGTACTTC.